The rows below give T cell receptor beta chains drawn from one sample of a study of beta chain features in type 1 diabetes. Sequenced by immunoSEQ multiplex PCR; TCRdb stores in-frame clones only, minus some. In the table there are 900,000 or so clones, roughly 15% of which are singletons. What was sequenced was naive CD4+ T cells from blood. The receptors shown here come from a woman in her late teens or twenties in good health. The CDR3 runs from the conserved cysteine through the conserved F or W. Fields, in order: clone size, J gene, V gene, D gene, CDR3 DNA, CDR3 protein. D genes are given only for firm matches. Size tells how often a clone was seen (once, few, many) or the class of an expanded clone, and some rows leave it out.

size: few; J: TRBJ2-5; V: TRBV9; D: TRBD2; DNA: TGTGCCAGCAGCCGGGCAGGGAGGGGTTCTTGGGAGACCCAGTACTTC; CDR3: CASSRAGRGSWETQYF
size: -; J: TRBJ2-1; V: TRBV28; D: -; DNA: TGTGCCAGCAGTTTAGGTGGGAGGCGGGGCAATGAGCAGTTCTTC; CDR3: CASSLGGRRGNEQFF
size: few; J: TRBJ2-1; V: TRBV6-4; D: -; DNA: TGTGCCAGCAGAGTACCAGGGGGGGAACAGTTCTTC; CDR3: CASRVPGGEQFF
size: -; J: TRBJ2-7; V: TRBV11-2; D: TRBD2; DNA: TGTGCCAGCAGCTTAGGTTCTAGCGGGTACGAGCAGTACTTC; CDR3: CASSLGSSGYEQYF
size: -; J: TRBJ1-4; V: TRBV5-6; D: -; DNA: TGTGCCAGCAGCTTTGTTACAGGAGGTGAAAAACTGTTTTTT; CDR3: CASSFVTGGEKLFF
size: -; J: TRBJ2-5; V: TRBV28; D: -; DNA: TGTGCCAGCAGTTTTTCGCAGGGGGGTAAAGAGACCCAGTACTTC; CDR3: CASSFSQGGKETQYF
size: few; J: TRBJ2-5; V: TRBV28; D: -; DNA: TGTGCCAGCAGTGGCCCAGAAGAGACCCAGTACTTC; CDR3: CASSGPEETQYF
size: many; J: TRBJ2-2; V: TRBV28; D: -; DNA: TGTGCCAGCAGCGGGGAGTACACCGGGGAGCTGTTTTTT; CDR3: CASSGEYTGELFF
size: few; J: TRBJ1-1; V: TRBV7-2; D: -; DNA: TGTGCCAGCAGCCCCCAGGGAGCAAGACTCACTGAAGCTTTCTTT; CDR3: CASSPQGARLTEAFF
size: -; J: TRBJ2-5; V: TRBV6-6; D: -; DNA: TGTGCCAGCAGTAACCCTCAGCTGGGGGAGCGCGAGACCCAGTACTTC; CDR3: CASSNPQLGERETQYF
size: few; J: TRBJ2-2; V: TRBV6-5; D: -; DNA: TGTGCCAGCAGTTCACACCGACAGGGAGGCGCCGGGGAGCTGTTTTTT; CDR3: CASSSHRQGGAGELFF
size: -; J: TRBJ2-3; V: TRBV6-5; D: -; DNA: TGTGCCAGCAGTCCCATCAGGGTCACAGATACGCAGTATTTT; CDR3: CASSPIRVTDTQYF
size: few; J: TRBJ2-3; V: TRBV7-9; D: TRBD2; DNA: TGTGCCAGCAGCCCCTCTGCCGGGAGGTTCACAGATACGCAGTATTTT; CDR3: CASSPSAGRFTDTQYF
size: few; J: TRBJ2-7; V: TRBV14; D: -; DNA: TGTGCCAGCAGCCAAGATCTGGGTTTTCGGCAGTACTTC; CDR3: CASSQDLGFRQYF
size: few; J: TRBJ2-6; V: TRBV2; D: -; DNA: TGTGCCAGCAGTGAAGGTGGCTCTGGGGCCAACGTCCTGACTTTC; CDR3: CASSEGGSGANVLTF
size: -; J: TRBJ2-7; V: TRBV7-2; D: TRBD2; DNA: TGTGCCAGCAGCCAAATAGCGGGGGAAGTCTACGAGCAGTACTTC; CDR3: CASSQIAGEVYEQYF
size: -; J: TRBJ2-2; V: TRBV28; D: TRBD2; DNA: TGTGCCAGCACCGGACTAGGGGCCGGGGAGCTGTTTTTT; CDR3: CASTGLGAGELFF
size: -; J: TRBJ2-3; V: TRBV20-1; D: -; DNA: TGCAGTGCTAGAGATAATGCGCAGTATTTT; CDR3: CSARDNAQYF
size: -; J: TRBJ1-1; V: TRBV25-1; D: -; DNA: TGTGCCAGCAGTCCCGAAGGGGGGGGATACACTGAAGCTTTCTTT; CDR3: CASSPEGGGYTEAFF
size: few; J: TRBJ2-1; V: TRBV5-1; D: -; DNA: TGCGCCAGCAGCTTGGCAGCGGGCTCCTACAATGAGCAGTTCTTC; CDR3: CASSLAAGSYNEQFF
size: -; J: TRBJ2-5; V: TRBV14; D: -; DNA: TGTGCCAGCAGCCAAGATAGGAGGAGGGGCGGGACTCCTCGAGTAGAGACCCAGTACTTC; CDR3: CASSQDRRRGGTPRVETQYF
size: few; J: TRBJ2-7; V: TRBV27; D: TRBD1; DNA: TGTGCCAGCAGCCCGCAGGGGTACCGGGACAGGGGTCCCTACGAGCAGTACTTC; CDR3: CASSPQGYRDRGPYEQYF
size: -; J: TRBJ2-7; V: TRBV7-9; D: TRBD2; DNA: TGTGCCAGCACCGAGCCCCCGACTAGCGGGGCGCAGTACTTC; CDR3: CASTEPPTSGAQYF
size: few; J: TRBJ2-7; V: TRBV28; D: -; DNA: TGTGCCAGCAGTTTATCAAGGACCTCTTCCTACGAGCAGTACTTC; CDR3: CASSLSRTSSYEQYF
size: few; J: TRBJ2-1; V: TRBV7-9; D: -; DNA: TGTGCCAGCAGCGCACAGGGAACCATCTACAATGAGCAGTTCTTC; CDR3: CASSAQGTIYNEQFF
size: -; J: TRBJ2-1; V: TRBV7-3; D: TRBD1; DNA: TGTGCCAGCAGCTTAACGAGGACAGGGTTCAATGAGCAGTTCTTC; CDR3: CASSLTRTGFNEQFF
size: few; J: TRBJ2-5; V: TRBV9; D: -; DNA: TGTGCCAGCAGCGGAGAAGAGACCCAGTACTTC; CDR3: CASSGEETQYF
size: few; J: TRBJ1-5; V: TRBV7-3; D: -; DNA: TGTGCCAGCAGCTTAAGGCCCCCCAGCAATCAGCCCCAGCATTTT; CDR3: CASSLRPPSNQPQHF
size: few; J: TRBJ2-5; V: TRBV28; D: TRBD1; DNA: TGTGCCAGCAGTTCGACAGGGTATGAGACCCAGTACTTC; CDR3: CASSSTGYETQYF
size: many; J: TRBJ2-7; V: TRBV10-3; D: TRBD1; DNA: TGTGCCATCAGGAAGGGACAGGGGGTCAACGAGCAGTACTTC; CDR3: CAIRKGQGVNEQYF
size: -; J: TRBJ2-7; V: TRBV6-5; D: TRBD2; DNA: TGTGCCTGCCACGGGGGGAGCACCTACGAGCAGTACTTC; CDR3: CACHGGSTYEQYF
size: few; J: TRBJ1-1; V: TRBV2; D: -; DNA: TGTGCCAGCAGAATCGGTAGAAACACTGAAGCTTTCTTT; CDR3: CASRIGRNTEAFF
size: few; J: TRBJ1-2; V: TRBV7-9; D: -; DNA: TGTGCCAGCAGCGCGTCCCAGGGCCTCTACACCTTC; CDR3: CASSASQGLYTF
size: -; J: TRBJ2-7; V: TRBV6-5; D: -; DNA: TGTGCCAGCAGTCCGGACAGTCGACTCGTCTACGAGCAGTACTTC; CDR3: CASSPDSRLVYEQYF
size: few; J: TRBJ2-2; V: TRBV10-3; D: -; DNA: TGTGCCATCAGTACACTAGACGCCGGGGAGCTGTTTTTT; CDR3: CAISTLDAGELFF
size: -; J: TRBJ2-4; V: TRBV5-5; D: -; DNA: TGTGCCAGCAGCTTGTCCGCAGGGGAAAACATTCAGTACTTC; CDR3: CASSLSAGENIQYF
size: few; J: TRBJ2-4; V: TRBV28; D: -; DNA: TGTGCCAGCAGTTCAACTTCCGACATTCAGTACTTC; CDR3: CASSSTSDIQYF
size: few; J: TRBJ2-7; V: TRBV15; D: TRBD2; DNA: TGTGCCACCAGCCAGTTTAGCGGGAAAGGGTACGAGCAGTACTTC; CDR3: CATSQFSGKGYEQYF
size: -; J: TRBJ1-5; V: TRBV5-4; D: -; DNA: TGTGCCAGCAGCACGGACGGTAGCAATCAGCCCCAGCATTTT; CDR3: CASSTDGSNQPQHF
size: few; J: TRBJ2-7; V: TRBV7-8; D: -; DNA: TGTGCCAGCAGCTTAGCGTCGAGGGGCACCTCCCCCTACGAGCAGTACTTC; CDR3: CASSLASRGTSPYEQYF
size: -; J: TRBJ1-2; V: TRBV6-5; D: -; DNA: TGTGCCAGCAGTAAACAGGGACCTGGCTACACCTTC; CDR3: CASSKQGPGYTF